This note documents a single T cell receptor (beta chain) sequence. The antigen remains undetermined. This sample also contains other DNA sequences that code for the same CDR3. Most PBMC samples had 480 ng input DNA in six replicates. TCRdb keeps only in-frame clones here, not all; method: immunoSEQ multiplex PCR. The sample contains roughly 15,000 clones, about three fifths of which appear only once. The record originates from a study of neoadjuvant anti-PD-1 for oral cavity cancer. Study observations and caveats: TCR analyses covered only a few patients per response group. Post-nivolumab, blood T cell clonality was significantly elevated in non-responders.

CDR1 is SQVTM and CDR2 is ANQGSEA in the germline V gene. The CDR3 runs to 13 residues. Unmatched junction bases numbered 3, after V lost 6 bases and J lost 1 base. The receptor was derived from a person aged 40 to 85 with oral cavity squamous cell carcinoma. The chain couples TRBV29-1 to TRBJ1-1, with 9 bases identical to TRBD1. This material consisted of PBMCs, taken before nivolumab (anti-PD-1) treatment. CDR3 region: CSVGTGTNTEAFF. As DNA, the CDR3 is TGCAGCGTAGGGACAGGGACGAACACTGAAGCTTTCTTT.